This T cell receptor beta chain was sequenced in a study of T cells in Graves' hyperthyroidism and ophthalmopathy. There were TCR beta CDR3 regions amplified from RNA transcripts. First-round RT-PCR targeting the TCR CDR3 was performed with the HTBI primer set. TCRdb re-derived calls from the multiplex PCR reads in MiXCR, one entry per CDR3 protein. In the table there are hundreds of thousands of distinct CDR3 sequences, around 15% of which are singletons. Patients aged 18 to 65 had newly diagnosed hyperthyroidism lasting under 2 months. Each diagnosis drew on symptoms, thyroxine, TRAb, thyroid ultrasound and orbital computed tomography findings. Source material for PBMCs was around 10 ml fresh peripheral blood. There are 13 residues in the CDR3. V was trimmed by 7 bases and J by 0 bases, leaving 8 bases between them.

The receptor comes from a woman under 30 with Graves' hyperthyroidism. The rearrangement joins TRBV12-3 or TRBV12-4 to TRBJ2-3; D is uncertain. The source material was blood. The CDR3 sequence is CASTPYSTDTQYF. The CDR3, as DNA: TGTGCCAGCACGCCGTATAGCACAGATACGCAGTATTTT.